This T cell receptor beta chain stems from a study of blood T cells in healthy people across ages. Whole-study results and caveats: A roughly linear age-dependent decrease characterized TCR beta diversity per million T cells.

Then a second PCR, running about 6 to 11 cycles, was carried out with a sample-barcoded 5' primer and a J-beta primer mix. Using its own MiXCR run on the 5' RACE reads, TCRdb lists one record per CDR3 protein. Seen here are about 1.5 million distinct CDR3 sequences, approximately 42% observed once, and the top ten hold roughly 3.7%. This clonotype has only one observation. Its specificity is unknown. Germline V gene lookup returns CDR1 MNHEY and CDR2 SMNVEV (reference sequence). Trimming removed 4 bases at V and 0 bases at J, with 17 bases between. This CDR3 is 17 amino acids long. J is TRBJ2-3 and V is TRBV27, with D hard to call. The TCR sequence derives from a woman between 18 and 30 years old in good health. The sample comprised blood. The CDR3 sequence: CASSSTPDGSSTDTQYF. CDR3 bases: TGTGCCAGCAGTTCCACCCCGGACGGGTCTAGCACAGATACGCAGTATTTT.